The 28 T cell receptor beta chains listed next were all sequenced from one sample in a study of spatial heterogeneity in lung cancer. TCRdb used MiXCR to reprocess the 5' RACE reads, holding one entry per CDR3 protein. The profile shows 95,000 to 130,000 distinct CDR3 sequences, approximately 12% of them singletons. Time point denoted: blood at routine non-recurrence follow-up after resection. Tumor, nontumor lung or frozen PBMC supplied whole RNA that was sequenced unsorted. Sequenced here: PBMCs, sampled at follow-up. All receptors come from a male donor with early-stage non-small cell lung cancer.

This clonotype showed up just a few times. The chain links TRBV20-1 to TRBJ2-1; D gene unclear. The CDR3 sequence is 14 residues long. V lost 7 bases, J lost 1 base, and 14 bases lay in between. In germline, CDR1 is DFQATT, CDR2 SNEGSKA (reference sequence). The CDR3 loop reads CSVPIGPSYNEQFF. The CDR3 DNA reads TGCAGTGTCCCGATTGGTCCGTCCTACAATGAGCAGTTCTTC.

The sample holds a few counts of this clonotype. The J gene is TRBJ2-4, the V gene TRBV28, with TRBD1 matching over 7 bases. V dropped 6 bases and J dropped 1; count of bases not matched to a gene: 6. Germline V gene sequence: CDR1 MDHEN, CDR2 SYDVKM. The CDR3 covers 15 residues. CDR3 bases: TGTGCCAGCAGCCTCAGGGGGATTGCCAAAAACATTCAGTACTTC. Amino acid sequence: CASSLRGIAKNIQYF.

The CDR3 region has the DNA TGTGCCATCAGTGCCGCAGGGGGCACTGAAGCTTTCTTT. Translated: CAISAAGGTEAFF. J is TRBJ1-1 and V is TRBV10-3; 7 nucleotides agree with TRBD1. V was clipped by 4 bases and J by 4 bases; unmatched bases: 3. This CDR3 comprises 13 residues. CDR1 and CDR2 from the germline V gene are ENHRY and SYGVKD.

This clonotype was found a few times. The rearrangement links TRBV4-3 to TRBJ2-7; D is possibly TRBD1 (5 bases). This CDR3 contains 14 residues. The V gene's germline CDR1 is LGHNA and CDR2 YSLEER. With 0 bases removed from V and 1 base from J, the gap between germline ends came to 7 bases. The CDR3 loop is CASSQDRESYEQYF. CDR3 bases: TGCGCCAGCAGCCAAGACAGGGAATCCTACGAGCAGTACTTC.

This clonotype was found a few times. A junction boundary mismatches the germline segment, possibly from a read error. V is TRBV7-6 and J is TRBJ1-5, with D maybe TRBD1 (6 bases). Germline lookup yields CDR1 SGHVS and CDR2 FNYEAQ. This CDR3 region has 14 residues. For the CDR3, the DNA is TGTGCCACCAGCCGGACAGATAGCAATCAGCCCCAGCATTTT. Residues: CATSRTDSNQPQHF. The variable domain in full, completed from reference TRBV7-6 and TRBJ1-5, reads GAGVSQSPRYKVTKRGQDVALRCDPISGHVSLYWYRQALGQGPEFLTYFNYEAQQDKSGLPNDRFSAERPEGSISTLTIQRTEQRDSAMYRCATSRTDSNQPQHFGDGTRLSIL.

Concerning this clonotype itself: A much larger clone lies one base from this, so it may be a read error. This chain links TRBV12-3 or TRBV12-4 with TRBJ1-1, with 9 bases matching TRBD1. Trimming removed 5 bases from V and 7 bases from J; junction bases left unmatched: 8. The CDR3 runs to 14 residues. This CDR3 reads CASSVQGARIEAFF. CDR3 nucleotides: TGTGCCAGCAGTGTACAGGGGGCAAGGATTGAAGCTTTCTTT.

The chain employs TRBV10-3 and TRBJ2-3; 11 positions match TRBD1. The V segment lost 8 bases and the J segment 3 bases; nucleotides outside the gene matches: 10. CDR3 size: 16 residues. Germline-derived CDR1 and CDR2 are ENHRY and SYGVKD. The CDR3 DNA reads as TGTGCCATCTCGTGGGGGGACAGGGGGACAACAGATACGCAGTATTTT. This codes for CAISWGDRGTTDTQYF.

In its sample, this clonotype was seen a few times. The CDR3 is CSGHSNSGNTIYF. In nucleotides, the CDR3 is TGCAGTGGGCACTCTAACTCTGGAAACACCATATATTTT. This sequence joins TRBV20-1 and TRBJ1-3; D call uncertain. Germline lookup yields CDR1 DFQATT and CDR2 SNEGSKA (reference sequence). Trimming took off 7 bases at V and 0 bases at J, with 10 bases between the two ends. The CDR3 extends over 13 amino acids.

This chain joins TRBV28 and TRBJ1-5; possible D gene TRBD1, 5 bases. Germline loops: CDR1 MDHEN, CDR2 SYDVKM. V shed 8 bases and J shed 0 bases, with 14 bases lying between them. The CDR3 covers 15 residues. DNA of the CDR3: TGTGCCAGCTGGGGCAATGAATATAGCAATCAGCCCCAGCATTTT. This translates into CASWGNEYSNQPQHF.

This clonotype was detected many times. The chain carries TRBV7-9 and TRBJ1-3, with TRBD1 matching 7 bases. After removal of 7 bases from V and 0 bases from J, the junction contained 9 bases not matched to a gene. This CDR3 spans 16 amino acids. Germline values: CDR1 SEHNR, CDR2 FQNEAQ (reference sequence). The DNA for the CDR3 is TGTGCCAGCACCCTCGGCGGGACAGCCTCTGGAAACACCATATATTTT. Translation gives CASTLGGTASGNTIYF.

At least ten counts were recorded for this clonotype. The genes are TRBV2 and TRBJ2-3; possible D gene TRBD2, 7 bases. CDR1 and CDR2 from the germline V gene are SNHLY and FYNNEI. Between the trimmed V and J ends, which lost 7 bases and 2 bases, there was a span of 16 bases. The CDR3 runs 15 residues. This CDR3 reads CASNPGGGLTDTQYF. Written as DNA, the CDR3 is TGTGCCAGCAACCCTGGGGGGGGCCTCACAGATACGCAGTATTTT.

This clonotype has only a few counts. This rearrangement joins TRBV27 to TRBJ1-5, with 7 bases lining up with TRBD1. Unmatched junction bases numbered 8, after V lost 5 bases and J lost 4 bases. The CDR3 spans 15 residues. The germline CDR1 and CDR2 sequences are MNHEY and SMNVEV (reference sequence). CDR3 bases: TGTGCCAGCAGTCCCGAGGGGGCTCCAAATCAGCCCCAGCATTTT. This sequence encodes CASSPEGAPNQPQHF.

This clonotype appeared many times. Here the CDR3 DNA reads TGCAGTGCCCCACCAAGGAGAGGCAATGAGCAGTTCTTC. Translating gives CSAPPRRGNEQFF. The genes are TRBV20-1 and TRBJ2-1; D not certain. V was pared by 6 bases and J by 6 bases, with 15 bases between. Per the germline V gene, CDR1 is DFQATT and CDR2 is SNEGSKA (reference sequence). The CDR3 is 13 amino acids.

The sample holds many counts of this clonotype. The gene calls are TRBV12-3 or TRBV12-4 and TRBJ1-5; D remains unclear. V lost 4 bases to trimming and J lost 7 bases, with 14 bases between them. The CDR3 runs to 14 residues. CDR3 residues: CASSWYTSRQPQHF. The CDR3 coding sequence is TGTGCCAGCAGTTGGTACACCTCAAGACAGCCCCAGCATTTT.

This clonotype was seen repeatedly, ten times or more. A junction boundary mismatches the germline segment, possibly from a read error. The rearrangement uses TRBV30 and TRBJ2-7; 8 positions agree with TRBD1. Germline CDR1 is GTSNPN and CDR2 is SVGIG (reference sequence). The CDR3 has 14 amino acids. The CDR3 region is CAWSLGTGSSEQYF. The CDR3 DNA is TGTGCCTGGAGTTTAGGGACAGGTTCCTCCGAGCAGTACTTC.

This clonotype was seen at least ten times. The chain employs TRBV7-9 and TRBJ2-3, with D maybe TRBD2 (5 bases). CDR3 size: 15 residues. Trimming removed 5 bases at V and 5 bases at J, with 17 bases between. Germline CDR1 is SEHNR and CDR2 is FQNEAQ (reference sequence). The CDR3 sequence is CASSPVWGGGDTQYF. The CDR3 DNA sequence: TGTGCCAGCAGCCCGGTTTGGGGTGGAGGAGATACGCAGTATTTT.

Ten or more counts support this clonotype. The J gene is TRBJ1-2, the V gene TRBV5-1, with D tentatively TRBD1 (5 bases). This CDR3 region has 13 residues. Germline V gene sequence: CDR1 SGHRS, CDR2 YFSETQ. V gave up 0 bases and J gave up 7 bases, with 10 bases separating them. The CDR3 sequence: CASSLGSTGGYTF. As DNA, the CDR3 is TGCGCCAGCAGCTTGGGGTCTACAGGTGGCTACACCTTC. Filled out from reference TRBV5-1 and TRBJ1-2, the complete variable domain reads KAGVTQTPRYLIKTRGQQVTLSCSPISGHRSVSWYQQTPGQGLQFLFEYFSETQRNKGNFPGRFSGRQFSNSRSEMNVSTLELGDSALYLCASSLGSTGGYTFGSGTRLTVV.

V usage is TRBV7-9 and J usage is TRBJ2-1; D is unclear. From germline, CDR1 is SEHNR and CDR2 FQNEAQ (reference sequence). V was trimmed by 5 bases and J by 6 bases, leaving 2 bases between them. This CDR3 spans 10 amino acids. In DNA form, the CDR3 reads TGTGCCAGCAGCACCAATGAGCAGTTCTTC. Translation: CASSTNEQFF. Using reference TRBV7-9 and TRBJ2-1 for the parts outside the CDR3, the full variable domain is DTGVSQNPRHKITKRGQNVTFRCDPISEHNRLYWYRQTLGQGPEFLTYFQNEAQLEKSRLLSDRFSAERPKGSFSTLEIQRTEQGDSAMYLCASSTNEQFFGPGTRLTVL.

This clonotype was recorded many times. The chain links TRBV12-3 or TRBV12-4 to TRBJ1-5; no reliable D call. Trimming removed 6 bases from V and 2 bases from J, with 5 bases in between. This CDR3 has 12 amino acids. The CDR3 DNA reads as TGTGCCAGCAGCCGGCGCAATCAGCCCCAGCATTTT. It specifies CASSRRNQPQHF.

V gene TRBV20-1 combines with J gene TRBJ1-1; weak D call: TRBD1 (5 bases). Looked up from germline, CDR1 is DFQATT and CDR2 is SNEGSKA (reference sequence). Trimming took 1 base from V and 0 from J, leaving 9 bases between them. CDR3 size: 14 residues. CDR3 coding DNA: TGCAGTGCTAGAGCAGGGTTGATGAACACTGAAGCTTTCTTT. Amino acids: CSARAGLMNTEAFF.

The rearrangement links TRBV7-9 to TRBJ2-7; D is possibly TRBD1 (6 bases). Looked up from germline, CDR1 is SEHNR and CDR2 is FQNEAQ (reference sequence). The CDR3 has 15 residues. The germline V and J ends were trimmed by 4 bases and 7 bases, with 20 bases remaining between them. CDR3 region: CASSWFRDNPLEQYF. The CDR3 nucleotides are TGTGCCAGCAGCTGGTTCCGGGACAATCCGCTTGAGCAGTACTTC.

This clonotype was seen only once. Possible read error: a much larger clone is one base away. The genes are TRBV29-1 and TRBJ2-3, with 10 bases matching TRBD2. The CDR3 is 16 amino acids. Germline V CDR1 and CDR2: SQVTM, ANQGSEA. Written as DNA, the CDR3 is TGCAGCGTTCCCTCAACTAGCGGGGCCAGCACAGATACGCAGAATTTT. Translated, it gives CSVPSTSGASTDTQNF.

The sample holds a few counts of this clonotype. V and J are TRBV30 and TRBJ1-6, with 9 bases that match TRBD1. Germline trimming cut 1 base from V and 3 bases from J; bases unmatched to any gene: 1. From germline, CDR1 is GTSNPN and CDR2 SVGIG (reference sequence). The CDR3 length is 15 residues. CDR3 DNA sequence: TGTGCCTGGAGTGAGGGACAGGGCTATAATTCACCCCTCCACTTT. The encoded protein is CAWSEGQGYNSPLHF.

This chain connects TRBV5-6 to TRBJ2-3; D not certain. The CDR3 consists of 16 residues. V was cut by 4 bases and J by 0 bases, with 15 bases left in between. CDR1 is SGHDT, CDR2 YYEEEE, per germline. The CDR3 coding sequence is TGTGCCAGCAGCAGAAGGTCGGTCAGGAGCACAGATACGCAGTATTTT. This codes for CASSRRSVRSTDTQYF.

This clonotype turned up a few times. The chain carries TRBV13 and TRBJ1-1; D unclear. This CDR3 is 16 amino acids long. Trimming shortened V by 0 bases and J by 5 bases, and 16 bases separated the two germline ends. Germline V gives CDR1 PRHDT, CDR2 FYEKMQ (reference sequence). CDR3 coding DNA: TGTGCCAGCAGCTTAGGTTCGTTGGTTTGGGATACTGAAGCTTTCTTT. It translates to CASSLGSLVWDTEAFF.

The DNA for the CDR3 is TGTGCCAGCAGCTGGACCGATCAGCCCCAGCATTTT. Protein product: CASSWTDQPQHF. V gene TRBV7-2 combines with J gene TRBJ1-5; D uncertain. Germline lookup yields CDR1 SGHTA and CDR2 FQGNSA. The V gene lost 4 bases and the J gene lost 5 bases, with 6 bases spanning the gap. The CDR3 runs 12 residues.

The chain combines TRBV10-3 with TRBJ2-7; possibly TRBD2 for D (7 bases). V lost 8 bases and J lost 2, with 13 bases in between. CDR3 size: 13 residues. Looked up from germline, CDR1 is ENHRY and CDR2 is SYGVKD. The DNA for the CDR3 is TGTGCCATCGGGAGGGACACCACCTACGAGCAGTACTTC. It translates to CAIGRDTTYEQYF.

There are a few counts of this clonotype. The chain recombines TRBV27 with TRBJ2-7; D is ambiguous. Germline loops: CDR1 MNHEY, CDR2 SMNVEV (reference sequence). Trimming shortened V by 5 bases and J by 0 bases, and 11 bases separated the two germline ends. The CDR3 loop spans 14 amino acids. The CDR3 reads CASSRVGSSYEQYF. The CDR3 region has the DNA TGTGCCAGCAGTCGGGTCGGAAGCTCCTACGAGCAGTACTTC.